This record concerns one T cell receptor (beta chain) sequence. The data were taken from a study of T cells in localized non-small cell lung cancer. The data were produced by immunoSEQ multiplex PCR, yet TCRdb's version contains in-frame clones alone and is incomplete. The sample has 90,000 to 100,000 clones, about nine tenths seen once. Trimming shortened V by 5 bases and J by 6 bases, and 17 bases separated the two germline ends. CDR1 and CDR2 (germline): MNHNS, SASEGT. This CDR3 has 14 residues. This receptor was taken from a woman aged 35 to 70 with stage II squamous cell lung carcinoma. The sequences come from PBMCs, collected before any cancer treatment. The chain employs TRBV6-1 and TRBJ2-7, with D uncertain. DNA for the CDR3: TGTGCCAGCAGTTATTTAGGTCCAGAAACCGAGCAGTACTTC. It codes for CASSYLGPETEQYF.